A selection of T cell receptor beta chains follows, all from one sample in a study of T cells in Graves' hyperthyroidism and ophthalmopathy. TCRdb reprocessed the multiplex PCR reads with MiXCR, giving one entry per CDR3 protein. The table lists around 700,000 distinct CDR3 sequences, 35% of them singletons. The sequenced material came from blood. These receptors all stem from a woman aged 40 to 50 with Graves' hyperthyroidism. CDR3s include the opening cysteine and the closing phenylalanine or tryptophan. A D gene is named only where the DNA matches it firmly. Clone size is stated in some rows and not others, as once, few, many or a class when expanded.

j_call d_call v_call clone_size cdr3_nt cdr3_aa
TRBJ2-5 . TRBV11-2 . TGTGCCAGCAGCTTTCCATCAGGGCCTGGGGAGACCCAGTACTTC CASSFPSGPGETQYF
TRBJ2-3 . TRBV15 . TGTGCCACCAGCAGGGATCAAGGTTGGGGTCTCACAGATACGCAGTATTTT CATSRDQGWGLTDTQYF
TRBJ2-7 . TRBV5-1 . TGCGCCAGCAGTCCGACGGCGGGATCCTACGAGCAGTACTTC CASSPTAGSYEQYF
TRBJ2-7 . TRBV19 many TGTGCCAGTAGTATAGCCCGAGGACAGTCGCAATCCTACGAGCAGTACTTC CASSIARGQSQSYEQYF
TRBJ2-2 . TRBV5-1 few TGCGCCAGCGGCTGGGGGGCAAACACCGGGGAGCTGTTTTTT CASGWGANTGELFF
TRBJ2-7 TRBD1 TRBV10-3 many TGTGCCATCAGTGCAACCGGGACAGCTTCCTACGAGCAGTACTTC CAISATGTASYEQYF
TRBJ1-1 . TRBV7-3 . TGTGCCAGCTCACCGCAACTTCCGCGGAACACTGAAGCTTTCTTT CASSPQLPRNTEAFF
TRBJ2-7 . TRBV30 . TGTGCCTGGAGCGCACCATACGAGCAGTACTTC CAWSAPYEQYF
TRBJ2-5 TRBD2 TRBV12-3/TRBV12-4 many TGTGCCAGCAGTGGACTAGCGGGGGGGCCTGAGACCCAGTACTTC CASSGLAGGPETQYF
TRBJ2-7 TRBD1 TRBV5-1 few TGCGCCAGCAGCCTGAATCCCGGGACAGGGAACGACGAGCAGTACTTC CASSLNPGTGNDEQYF
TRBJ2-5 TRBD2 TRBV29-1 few TGCAGCGTTGAACCGGGACTAGCGGGAGAAATGTTATTC CSVEPGLAGEMLF
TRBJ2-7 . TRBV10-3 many TGTGCCATCACCGGGGAAGGGCTCTACGAGCAGTACTTC CAITGEGLYEQYF
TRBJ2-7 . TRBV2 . TGTGCCAGCAGTGCCTTTAACGAGCAGTACTTC CASSAFNEQYF
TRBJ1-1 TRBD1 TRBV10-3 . TGTGCCATCAGTGAGAAAGTGGACAGGGCGGTCTCTGAAGCTTTCTTT CAISEKVDRAVSEAFF
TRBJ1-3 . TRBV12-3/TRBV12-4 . TGTGCCAGCAGTTACAATGGAAACACCATATATTTT CASSYNGNTIYF
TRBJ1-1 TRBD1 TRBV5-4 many TGTGCCAGCAGCTTCGTCGACAGGGCCACTGAAGCTTTCTTT CASSFVDRATEAFF
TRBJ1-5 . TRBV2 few TGTGCCAGCAGTGAAGGGACTATCTATGGCAATCAGCCCCAGCATTTT CASSEGTIYGNQPQHF
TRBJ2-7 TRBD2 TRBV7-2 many TGTGCCAGCAGCTTCAGCGGGGGGGCTCTCGAGCAGTACTTC CASSFSGGALEQYF
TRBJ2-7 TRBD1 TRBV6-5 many TGTGCCAGCAGCTTGACAGGGAACGAGCAGTACTTC CASSLTGNEQYF
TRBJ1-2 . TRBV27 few TGTGCCAGCCTCTCTCGGGGGTATGGCTACACCTTC CASLSRGYGYTF
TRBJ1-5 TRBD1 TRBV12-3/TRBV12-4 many TGTGCCACTGGACAGGGAGTGCAGCCCCAGCATTTT CATGQGVQPQHF
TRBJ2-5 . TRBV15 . TGTGCCACCAGCAGAGATCGTACAGAAGAGGCCCGGTACTTC CATSRDRTEEARYF
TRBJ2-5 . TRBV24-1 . TGTGCCAGCAGCATTAACCAAGAGACCCAGTACTTC CASSINQETQYF
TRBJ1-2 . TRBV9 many TGTGCCAGCAGGGAAGGGCCGAACTATGGCTACACCTTC CASREGPNYGYTF
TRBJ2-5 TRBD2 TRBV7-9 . TGTGCCAGCAGCTTAACGGGGGGGAGAGGAGATACGCAGTACTTC CASSLTGGRGDTQYF
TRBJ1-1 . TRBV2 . TGTGCCCCCGGAGGAGGGGGGAACACTGAAGCTTTCTTT CAPGGGGNTEAFF
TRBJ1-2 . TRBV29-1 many TGCAGCGCCTCGGGGCAGAACTATGGCTACACCTTC CSASGQNYGYTF
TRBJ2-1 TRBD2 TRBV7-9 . TGTGCCAGCAGCCCCGGGACTAGCGGGAGCGAGGATGAGCAGTTCTTC CASSPGTSGSEDEQFF
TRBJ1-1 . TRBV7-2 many TGTGCCAGCAGCTTCTCCCCCTTATCGAAAGCTTTCTTT CASSFSPLSKAFF
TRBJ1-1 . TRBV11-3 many TGTGCCAGCAGTTCAGGGGACACTGAAGCTTTCTTT CASSSGDTEAFF
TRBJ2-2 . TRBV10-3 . TGTGCCACCAGTCGGGCGAGCTCGAACACCGGGGAGCTGTTTTTT CATSRASSNTGELFF
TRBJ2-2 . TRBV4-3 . TGCGCCAGCAGCCAAGATCGGGGATTTAACACCGGGGAGCTGTTTTTT CASSQDRGFNTGELFF
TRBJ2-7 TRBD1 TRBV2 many TGTGCCAGCAGTGAAATTTTTAGGACAGGGGTCCGCTTC CASSEIFRTGVRF
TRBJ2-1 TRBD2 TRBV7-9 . TGTGCCAGCAGCTTAGACGGGGGGAGGCATGAGCAGTTCTTC CASSLDGGRHEQFF
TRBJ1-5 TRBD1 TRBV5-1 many TGCGCCAGCAGCTTGTTCCCAGGGGGAGATCAGCCCCAGCATTTT CASSLFPGGDQPQHF
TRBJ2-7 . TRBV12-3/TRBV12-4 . TGTGCCAGCAGTTTCTTGGGGACGCCGATTAACGAGCAGTACTTC CASSFLGTPINEQYF
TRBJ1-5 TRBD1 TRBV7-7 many TGTGCTAGCAGCTTAAGCCGGGACAGTATGGGCAATCAGCCCCAGCATTTT CASSLSRDSMGNQPQHF
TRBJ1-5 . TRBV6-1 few TGTGCCAGCACTCCTCACACTGGGGGGGTGAGGAATCAGCCCCAGCATTTT CASTPHTGGVRNQPQHF
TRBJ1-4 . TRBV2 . TGTGCCAGCAAGAATGAAAAACTGTTTTTT CASKNEKLFF
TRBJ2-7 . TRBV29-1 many TGCAGCGTTGTACAGCACGAGCAGTACTTC CSVVQHEQYF
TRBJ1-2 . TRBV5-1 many TGCGCCAGCAGCCGCGAGGGAAGCGCACTTAGCTACACCTTC CASSREGSALSYTF